One and the same sample provided the 17 T cell receptor beta chains below, sequenced in a study of cytomegalovirus exposure and HLA in healthy donors. PCR was performed using 60 Vbeta and 13 Jbeta primers. Using immunoSEQ multiplex PCR, the repertoire was profiled, and TCRdb retains in-frame clones only, with some absent. In the table there are more than 100,000 clones, about three quarters of which are singletons. The specimen was PBMCs. The receptors shown here come from a female donor in good health and CMV-seropositive.

The rearrangement links TRBV6-1 to TRBJ1-1; tentative D call: TRBD1 (5 bases). The CDR3 loop spans 14 amino acids. Germline V gene lookup returns CDR1 MNHNS and CDR2 SASEGT. V was pared by 3 bases and J by 4 bases, with 12 bases between. CDR3 DNA sequence: TGTGCCAGCAGTGATCTGGGGGGAAGCACTGAAGCTTTCTTT. Translation gives CASSDLGGSTEAFF.

The chain couples TRBV2 to TRBJ2-1; D remains unclear. The V and J ends lost 0 bases and 6 bases respectively, with 9 bases between them. Germline CDR1 reads SNHLY; CDR2 reads FYNNEI. CDR3 length equals 14 residues. The CDR3 nucleotides read TGTGCCAGCAGTGAAGCCGTCTTCGGCAATGAGCAGTTCTTC. It specifies CASSEAVFGNEQFF.

This clone turned up a few times. The V gene is TRBV6-6, the J gene TRBJ2-7, with D possibly matching TRBD2 (5 bases). In germline, CDR1 is MNHNY, CDR2 SVGAGI (reference sequence). The CDR3 runs 13 residues. V gave up 5 bases and J gave up 7 bases, with 15 bases separating them. CDR3 in amino acids: CASSNGLTNEQYF. CDR3 DNA: TGTGCCAGCAGTAACGGACTCACTAATGAGCAGTACTTC.

The chain uses TRBV5-1 and TRBJ2-5; 9 bases fit TRBD1. With the DNA end fitting TRBJ2-7 better, the J assignment may be wrong. The CDR3 is 14 residues long. The germline V gene encodes CDR1 SGHRS and CDR2 YFSETQ. CDR3 DNA: TGCGCCAGCAGCCCGGGACAGGGTGAAGACGAGCAGTACTTC. It translates to CASSPGQGEDEQYF.

This chain joins TRBV19 and TRBJ1-1; a weak D match, TRBD1 (5 bases). The V end was cut by 5 bases, the J end by 3 bases, with 13 bases between. This CDR3 contains 14 residues. Germline-derived CDR1 and CDR2 are LNHDA and SQIVND (reference sequence). CDR3 sequence (DNA): TGTGCCAGTAGTCTCCGGCCGGGGGACACTGAAGCTTTCTTT. It translates to CASSLRPGDTEAFF.

This chain connects TRBV21-1 to TRBJ1-3; the table calls TRBD1, which could not be checked here. TRBV21-1 corresponds to a pseudogene. The CDR3 contains 15 residues. This CDR3 reads CASSKEGRAVNTIYF. The CDR3 nucleotides are TGTGCCAGCAGCAAAGAGGGCAGGGCCGTAAACACCATATATTTT.

The rearrangement joins TRBV5-1 to TRBJ2-6, with TRBD2 matching 7 bases. V dropped 4 bases and J dropped 0; count of bases not matched to a gene: 7. Germline loops: CDR1 SGHRS, CDR2 YFSETQ. The CDR3 runs 17 residues. The CDR3 reads CASSGGGPSSGANVLTF. Written as DNA, the CDR3 is TGCGCCAGCAGCGGGGGGGGACCGAGCTCTGGGGCCAACGTCCTGACTTTC.

V is TRBV20-1 and J is TRBJ1-2; a possible D gene is TRBD1 (6 bases). CDR1 and CDR2 (germline): DFQATT, SNEGSKA (reference sequence). This CDR3 spans 11 amino acids. V lost 3 bases to trimming and J lost 7 bases, with 9 bases between them. CDR3 nucleotide sequence: TGCAGTGCTAGCCCAGGGGTTGGCTACACCTTC. This encodes CSASPGVGYTF.

The rearrangement uses TRBV30 and TRBJ2-7; 15 nucleotides line up with TRBD2. J gave up 6 bases and V 1 base, and 7 bases lay outside the gene matches. Germline V gene data show CDR1 as GTSNPN and CDR2 as SVGIG (reference sequence). This CDR3 comprises 16 residues. The DNA for the CDR3 is TGTGCCTGGAGTGCCCGGACTAGCGGGAGGGCTGGCGAGCAGTACTTC. It is translated as CAWSARTSGRAGEQYF.

The V and J genes are TRBV28 and TRBJ1-2; no reliable D call. V was clipped by 7 bases and J by 1 base, with 13 bases between them. The CDR3 is 14 residues long. CDR1 is MDHEN, CDR2 SYDVKM, per germline. The CDR3 DNA reads as TGTGCCAGCATTCCCTTCGGGGATAACTATGGCTACACCTTC. Its protein is CASIPFGDNYGYTF.

The V gene is TRBV6-4, the J gene TRBJ2-1, with D perhaps TRBD2 (5 bases). The CDR3 length is 16 residues. With 6 bases removed from V and 9 bases from J, the gap between germline ends came to 24 bases. Germline-derived CDR1 and CDR2 are MRHNA and SNTAGT. For the CDR3, the DNA is TGTGCCAGCAGCGAAATGCCTAGGGAGCTCGGCGGTGAGCAGTTCTTC. This encodes CASSEMPRELGGEQFF.

The rearrangement joins TRBV9 to TRBJ1-3; D ambiguous. Looked up from germline, CDR1 is SGDLS and CDR2 is YYNGEE. The V and J ends lost 0 bases and 0 bases respectively, with 4 bases between them. This CDR3 comprises 14 residues. CDR3 protein: CASSVAGSGNTIYF. Here the CDR3 DNA reads TGTGCCAGCAGCGTAGCCGGCTCTGGAAACACCATATATTTT. Full variable domain (remainder filled in from reference TRBV9 and TRBJ1-3): DSGVTQTPKHLITATGQRVTLRCSPRSGDLSVYWYQQSLDQGLQFLIQYYNGEERAKGNILERFSAQQFPDLHSELNLSSLELGDSALYFCASSVAGSGNTIYFGEGSWLTVV.

The chain uses TRBV27 and TRBJ2-3; 14 nucleotides align to TRBD2. Germline trimming cut 5 bases from V and 2 bases from J; bases unmatched to any gene: 12. Per the germline V gene, CDR1 is MNHEY and CDR2 is SMNVEV (reference sequence). The CDR3 is 19 residues long. CDR3 loop: CASSPRRETSGGVTDTQYF. DNA of the CDR3: TGTGCCAGCAGTCCACGGAGGGAGACTAGCGGGGGGGTCACAGATACGCAGTATTTT.

This clone has just a few counts. The chain uses TRBV2 and TRBJ1-1; D uncertain. The CDR3 length is 13 residues. V shed 5 bases and J shed 7 bases, with 14 bases lying between them. Germline V lookup: CDR1 SNHLY, CDR2 FYNNEI. DNA for the CDR3: TGTGCCAGCAGTAGGCCAGGATTTGTTGAAGCTTTCTTT. Its translation is CASSRPGFVEAFF.

This clone has just one count. This rearrangement joins TRBV30 to TRBJ1-5; D call uncertain. V was cut by 2 bases and J by 9 bases, with 11 bases left in between. Germline V CDR1 and CDR2: GTSNPN, SVGIG (reference sequence). There are 12 residues in the CDR3. The CDR3 reads CAWSRMTGPQHF. In nucleotides, the CDR3 is TGTGCCTGGAGTAGGATGACGGGGCCCCAGCATTTT.

This clone showed up just a few times. V usage is TRBV6-5 and J usage is TRBJ2-7, with 12 nucleotides matching TRBD1. CDR1 is MNHEY and CDR2 is SVGAGI in the germline V gene. This CDR3 is built from 14 residues. V lost 8 bases, J lost 6 bases, and 8 bases stayed unmatched. The DNA for the CDR3 is TGTGCCAGCCAAACCGGGACAGGGGGCTCCGAGCAGTACTTC. Protein: CASQTGTGGSEQYF.

This clone was seen more than once but under ten times. The chain joins TRBV28 to TRBJ1-1, with D possibly being TRBD1 (5 bases). Trimming left V 2 bases short and J 4 bases short, with 8 bases between. CDR3 size: 13 residues. Germline loops: CDR1 MDHEN, CDR2 SYDVKM. This CDR3 is CASSLNGGTEAFF. DNA for the CDR3: TGTGCCAGCAGTTTAAACGGGGGCACTGAAGCTTTCTTT.